The 20 T cell receptor beta chains below come from one sample, sequenced in a study of control samples from healthy donors and cancer patients. Repertoires were generated with immunoSEQ multiplex PCR, while TCRdb's copy carries only in-frame clones and drops some. The data show about 160,000 clones, about 94% seen once. Sample: blood. These receptors originate from a middle-aged woman in good health.

As concerns this clone: At one end, the junction sequence differs from germline, possibly due to a read error. The chain is built from TRBV7-7 and TRBJ1-4; 7 bases align to TRBD1. The CDR3 sequence is 15 residues long. Germline V gene lookup returns CDR1 SSHAT and CDR2 FNYEAQ (reference sequence). The CDR3 DNA reads TGTGCTAGCAGCCCAACAGGGGCCAAGGATGAAAAACTGTTTTTT. It encodes CASSPTGAKDEKLFF.

The chain carries TRBV15 and TRBJ1-1, with 8 bases aligning to TRBD1. V trimming: 5 bases; J trimming: 7 bases; junction bases outside the gene matches: 3. CDR1 is LNHNV, CDR2 YYDKDF, per germline (reference sequence). The CDR3 has 12 amino acids. The CDR3 nucleotides read TGTGCCACCAGCCCCGACAGGGGTGAAGCTTTCTTT. Amino acid sequence: CATSPDRGEAFF.

This chain uses TRBV9 with TRBJ1-3; TRBD1 is a possible D gene (5 bases). Trimming stripped 0 bases from V and 0 bases from J, with 13 bases between. The CDR3 loop spans 17 amino acids. In germline, CDR1 is SGDLS, CDR2 YYNGEE. The CDR3 sequence is CASSVGLWDGSGNTIYF. CDR3 nucleotide sequence: TGTGCCAGCAGCGTAGGGCTATGGGACGGCTCTGGAAACACCATATATTTT. The entire variable domain, with the rest obtained from reference TRBV9 and TRBJ1-3, is as follows: DSGVTQTPKHLITATGQRVTLRCSPRSGDLSVYWYQQSLDQGLQFLIQYYNGEERAKGNILERFSAQQFPDLHSELNLSSLELGDSALYFCASSVGLWDGSGNTIYFGEGSWLTVV.

This chain connects TRBV2 to TRBJ2-7; weak D call: TRBD1 (6 bases). V gave up 7 bases and J gave up 5 bases, with 12 bases separating them. Looked up from germline, CDR1 is SNHLY and CDR2 is FYNNEI. This CDR3 comprises 12 residues. The CDR3: CASTRTADEQYF. The CDR3 coding sequence is TGTGCCAGCACACGGACAGCCGACGAGCAGTACTTC.

CDR3: CAIRDGSSGNTIYF. CDR3 DNA sequence: TGTGCCATCAGAGACGGGAGCTCTGGAAACACCATATATTTT. The V call is TRBV10-3, the J call TRBJ1-3; D gene uncertain. This CDR3 is 14 amino acids long. Trimming shortened V by 6 bases and J by 0 bases, and 9 bases separated the two germline ends. From germline, CDR1 is ENHRY and CDR2 SYGVKD.

The chain has TRBV7-3 and TRBJ1-6, with D unresolved. Per the germline V gene, CDR1 is SGHTA and CDR2 is FQGTGA. Trimming removed 0 bases at V and 6 bases at J, with 3 bases between. The CDR3 contains 13 residues. The CDR3 nucleotides are TGTGCCAGCAGCTTAACTGTTAATTCACCCCTCCACTTT. This gives the protein CASSLTVNSPLHF. Combining the CDR3 with reference TRBV7-3 and TRBJ1-6 gives the whole variable domain GAGVSQTPSNKVTEKGKYVELRCDPISGHTALYWYRQSLGQGPEFLIYFQGTGAADDSGLPNDRFFAVRPEGSVSTLKIQRTERGDSAVYLCASSLTVNSPLHFGNGTRLTVT.

The chain combines TRBV11-2 with TRBJ1-3; D is ambiguous. Germline values: CDR1 SGHAT, CDR2 FQNNGV. This CDR3 contains 15 residues. V was pared by 2 bases and J by 2 bases, with 10 bases between. The CDR3 spells CASSLNPEAGNTIYF. In nucleotides, the CDR3 is TGTGCCAGCAGCTTAAACCCGGAAGCTGGAAACACCATATATTTT.

V gene TRBV6-1 combines with J gene TRBJ1-6, with D perhaps matching TRBD1 (5 bases). Looked up from germline, CDR1 is MNHNS and CDR2 is SASEGT. Trimming cost V 2 bases and J 6 bases, with 14 bases left between them. This CDR3 has 16 amino acids. The CDR3 region has the DNA TGTGCCAGCAGTGAATTCGGACATCTAGGTAATTCACCCCTCCACTTT. Residues: CASSEFGHLGNSPLHF.

As DNA, the CDR3 is TGTGCCAGTACCGAAACCGGGACCCCGGGAGGAAAACTGTTTTTT. This codes for CASTETGTPGGKLFF. V and J are TRBV19 and TRBJ1-4; D may be TRBD1 (5 bases). The CDR3 runs to 15 residues. Germline CDR1 is LNHDA and CDR2 is SQIVND (reference sequence). V was clipped by 7 bases and J by 10 bases, with 22 bases between them.

The chain is built from TRBV5-1 and TRBJ1-1; D is perhaps TRBD1 (5 bases). The germline gives CDR1 SGHRS, CDR2 YFSETQ. The CDR3 extends over 14 amino acids. V was shortened by 6 bases and J by 2 bases, with 14 bases between the two germline ends. The CDR3 nucleotides read TGCGCCAGCACCGCGTCCGGGACTAACACTGAAGCTTTCTTT. Translated: CASTASGTNTEAFF.

The chain recombines TRBV9 with TRBJ1-1; a weak D match, TRBD1 (6 bases). V was trimmed by 0 bases and J by 0 bases, leaving 15 bases between them. The CDR3 is 17 residues long. The germline CDR1 and CDR2 sequences are SGDLS and YYNGEE. As DNA, the CDR3 is TGTGCCAGCAGCGTAGCCGGCAGGGGCCTGGTGAACACTGAAGCTTTCTTT. Its protein product is CASSVAGRGLVNTEAFF.

This chain links TRBV7-9 with TRBJ2-5, with 12 positions matching TRBD2. This CDR3 region has 15 residues. V dropped 5 bases and J dropped 2; count of bases not matched to a gene: 3. Germline V lookup: CDR1 SEHNR, CDR2 FQNEAQ (reference sequence). The CDR3 reads CASSAGLAGQETQYF. The CDR3 bases are TGTGCCAGCAGCGCAGGACTAGCGGGGCAAGAGACCCAGTACTTC.

In nucleotides, the CDR3 is TGTGCCTGGAATCCACAGGGGATCAGAGCTAACTATGGCTACACCTTC. It translates to CAWNPQGIRANYGYTF. The chain is built from TRBV30 and TRBJ1-2; 7 nucleotides line up with TRBD1. This CDR3 is 16 amino acids long. The germline gives CDR1 GTSNPN, CDR2 SVGIG (reference sequence). The J segment lost 0 bases and the V segment lost 4 bases, leaving 11 bases of the junction unmatched.

The table lists this clone with a few counts. The chain recombines TRBV5-6 with TRBJ2-7; tentative D call: TRBD2 (5 bases). The V end lost 0 bases, the J end lost 2 bases, and 15 bases lay between the germline ends. CDR3 length: 16 residues. Per germline, CDR1 SGHDT and CDR2 YYEEEE. CDR3 coding DNA: TGTGCCAGCAGCTTGGCCGGTAGCGACCCCACCTACGAGCAGTACTTC. This translates into CASSLAGSDPTYEQYF.

The chain combines TRBV2 with TRBJ1-6; 7 bases are shared with TRBD1. The CDR3 is made up of 14 amino acids. Germline assignment: CDR1 SNHLY and CDR2 FYNNEI. V lost 4 bases to trimming and J lost 10 bases; unmatched junction nucleotides: 7. CDR3 sequence (DNA): TGTGCCAGCAGTGGGACAGGCAAGGCCTCACCCCTCCACTTT. It specifies CASSGTGKASPLHF.

The gene calls are TRBV19 and TRBJ1-1; tentatively, D is TRBD1 (6 bases). Germline CDR1 LNHDA, CDR2 SQIVND (reference sequence). The CDR3 sequence is 16 residues long. The V and J ends lost 3 bases and 0 bases respectively, with 14 bases between them. This chain's CDR3 is CASSIRGRDMNTEAFF. The CDR3 DNA is TGTGCCAGTAGTATCAGGGGAAGGGACATGAACACTGAAGCTTTCTTT.

The chain is built from TRBV6-2 or TRBV6-3 and TRBJ1-6; D is perhaps TRBD1 (5 bases). V was cut by 5 bases and J by 5 bases, with 16 bases left in between. The CDR3 spans 16 residues. From germline, CDR1 is MNHEY and CDR2 SVGEGT. The CDR3 DNA is TGTGCCAGCAGTGGGTCCCCGGGACCGCATAATTCACCCCTCCACTTT. It specifies CASSGSPGPHNSPLHF.

This chain links TRBV20-1 with TRBJ2-3; D is tentatively TRBD1 or TRBD2 (6 bases each). The germline CDR1 and CDR2 sequences are DFQATT and SNEGSKA (reference sequence). The length of the CDR3 is 14 residues. Trimming shortened V by 3 bases and J by 1 base, and 11 bases separated the two germline ends. For the CDR3, the DNA is TGCAGTGCTAGTAGGGGGGCCCGCACAGATACGCAGTATTTT. It is translated as CSASRGARTDTQYF.

The chain joins TRBV30 to TRBJ1-3; no reliable D call. This CDR3 has 13 residues. Trimming removed 2 bases at V and 0 bases at J, with 5 bases between. Looked up from germline, CDR1 is GTSNPN and CDR2 is SVGIG (reference sequence). CDR3 residues: CAWSISSGNTIYF. In DNA form, the CDR3 reads TGTGCCTGGAGTATCAGCTCTGGAAACACCATATATTTT.

This clone was observed a single time. This CDR3 is also generated by other DNA sequences in the sample. The V and J genes are TRBV19 and TRBJ1-1, with D perhaps TRBD1 (5 bases). Trimming shortened V by 6 bases and J by 3 bases, and 11 bases separated the two germline ends. The germline CDR1 and CDR2 sequences are LNHDA and SQIVND (reference sequence). This CDR3 comprises 13 residues. In DNA, the CDR3 is TGTGCCAGTAGGACACAGGCGGACACTGAAGCTTTCTTT. This sequence encodes CASRTQADTEAFF.